The rows below give T cell receptor beta chains drawn from one sample of a study of OX40 agonist ivuxolimab in advanced cancers. The data were produced by immunoSEQ multiplex PCR, yet TCRdb's version contains in-frame clones alone and is incomplete. The sample records about 96,000 clones, roughly 80% being singletons. This specimen was CD4+ or CD8+ T cells sorted from blood, taken in a trial of the OX40 agonist ivuxolimab. These TCRs come from an adult with an advanced solid tumor such as melanoma, head and neck, liver or kidney cancer. CDR3s include the opening cysteine and the closing phenylalanine or tryptophan. A D gene is named only where the DNA matches it firmly.

>TRBD1|TRBV2
CASTGTVNTEAFF
>.|TRBV7-8
CASSLRERRATTDTQYF
>.|TRBV30
CAWSTGRAQHF
>.|TRBV19
CASSRKNSGHNEQFF
>.|TRBV7-2
CASSYSGGSYNEQFF
>.|TRBV18
CASSPGRDTEAFF
>TRBD1|TRBV5-1
CASSPGLGTDLRNEQFF
>.|TRBV12-5
CASGLEGDSEAFF
>.|TRBV13
CASSLDGGGSYEQYF
>TRBD1|TRBV7-3
CASSQGQNYGYTF
>TRBD2|TRBV9
CASSAGGPRTDTQYF
>.|TRBV7-2
CASSPHAGSSGNTIYF
>TRBD1|TRBV29-1
CSVNRGPTEAFF
>TRBD2|TRBV6-6
CASSPGLAETDTQYF
>.|TRBV7-3
CASSLRQGTDTQYF
>TRBD2|TRBV10-3
CAIKRSGTSYNEQFF
>TRBD1|TRBV7-9
CASSFSTGAGYEQYF
>.|TRBV7-9
CASSSPGPYEQYF
>.|TRBV20-1
CSARWGSDYTF
>.|TRBV6-6
CASLRGGTNTGELFF
>.|TRBV5-1
CASSLAPGVGTEAFF
>TRBD1|TRBV7-3
CASSFGQGATDTQYF
>TRBD1|TRBV4-1
CASSQDPTGSGNQPQHF
>.|TRBV5-1
CASSLETGYGYTF
>.|TRBV7-2
CASSLYRAEAFF
>.|TRBV4-2
CASSQERAGTHTDTQYF
>TRBD2|TRBV6-1
CASSAPGGGGKNIQYF
>.|TRBV30
CAWSYYRANNEKLFF
>TRBD2|TRBV7-2
CASSLQSTSGSYEQYF
>.|TRBV2
CASSPSGEDTQYF
>.|TRBV11-2
CASSRAGPVSGNTIYF
>.|TRBV5-4
CASSNQSSYNEQFF
>.|TRBV5-1
CASSLVWTPDGETQYF
>.|TRBV14
CASSQRGIVHEQYF
>TRBD1|TRBV4-1
CASSQGLQGAKDGYTF
>TRBD1|TRBV15
CATSREEDRAGYTF
>TRBD1|TRBV9
CASKQGGADTEAFF
>.|TRBV5-1
CASSLDTNNEQFF
>TRBD2|TRBV7-2
CASSLAGTSKFTDTQYF
>TRBD2|TRBV7-2
CASSPRQGLAGTFQFF